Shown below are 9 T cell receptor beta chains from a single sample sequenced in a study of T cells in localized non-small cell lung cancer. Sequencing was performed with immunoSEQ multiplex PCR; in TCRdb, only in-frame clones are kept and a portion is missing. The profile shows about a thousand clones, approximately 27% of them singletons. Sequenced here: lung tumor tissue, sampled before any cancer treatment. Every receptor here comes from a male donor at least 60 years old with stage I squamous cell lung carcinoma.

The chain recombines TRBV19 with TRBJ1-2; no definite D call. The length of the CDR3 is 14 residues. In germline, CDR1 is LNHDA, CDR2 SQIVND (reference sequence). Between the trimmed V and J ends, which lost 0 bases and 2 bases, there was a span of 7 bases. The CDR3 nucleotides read TGTGCCAGTAGTATAGATCGGGCAAACTATGGCTACACCTTC. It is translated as CASSIDRANYGYTF.

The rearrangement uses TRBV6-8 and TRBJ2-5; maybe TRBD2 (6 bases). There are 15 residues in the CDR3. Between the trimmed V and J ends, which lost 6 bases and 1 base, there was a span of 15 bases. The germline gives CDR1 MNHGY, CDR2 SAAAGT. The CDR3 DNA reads TGTGCCAGCAGCTCCTACGCGGGACTCCAAGAGACCCAGTACTTC. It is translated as CASSSYAGLQETQYF.

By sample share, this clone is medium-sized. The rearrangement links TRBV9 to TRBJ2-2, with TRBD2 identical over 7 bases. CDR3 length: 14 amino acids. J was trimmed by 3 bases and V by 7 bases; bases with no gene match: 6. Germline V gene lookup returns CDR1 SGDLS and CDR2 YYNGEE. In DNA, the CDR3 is TGTGCCAGCCAGGGCGGGAGTGACACCGGGGAGCTGTTTTTT. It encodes CASQGGSDTGELFF.

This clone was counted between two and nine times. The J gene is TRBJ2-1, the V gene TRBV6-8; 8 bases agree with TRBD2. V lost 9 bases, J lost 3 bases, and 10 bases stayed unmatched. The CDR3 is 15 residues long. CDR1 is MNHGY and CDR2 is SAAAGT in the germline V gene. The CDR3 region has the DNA TGTGCCAGTACCCTCGGTCTAGCGGGCTACAATGAGCAGTTCTTC. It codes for CASTLGLAGYNEQFF.

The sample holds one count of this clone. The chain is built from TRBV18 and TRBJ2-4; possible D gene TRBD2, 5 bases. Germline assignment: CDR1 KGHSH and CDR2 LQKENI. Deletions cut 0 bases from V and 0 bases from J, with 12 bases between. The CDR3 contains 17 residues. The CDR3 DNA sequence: TGTGCCAGCTCACCACCTTTACGGGAAGTAGCCAAAAACATTCAGTACTTC. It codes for CASSPPLREVAKNIQYF.

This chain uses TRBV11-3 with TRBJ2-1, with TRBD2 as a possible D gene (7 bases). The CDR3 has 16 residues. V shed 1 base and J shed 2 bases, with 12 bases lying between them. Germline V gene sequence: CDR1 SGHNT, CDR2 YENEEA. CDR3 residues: CASSLGGAGAYNEQFF. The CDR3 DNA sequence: TGTGCCAGCAGCTTAGGGGGGGCGGGAGCCTACAATGAGCAGTTCTTC.

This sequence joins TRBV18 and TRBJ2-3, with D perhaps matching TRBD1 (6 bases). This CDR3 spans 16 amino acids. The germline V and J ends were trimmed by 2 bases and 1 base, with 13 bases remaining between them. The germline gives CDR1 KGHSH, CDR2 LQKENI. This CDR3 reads CASSPWTAYGTDTQYF. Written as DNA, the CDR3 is TGTGCCAGCTCACCATGGACAGCCTATGGCACAGATACGCAGTATTTT.

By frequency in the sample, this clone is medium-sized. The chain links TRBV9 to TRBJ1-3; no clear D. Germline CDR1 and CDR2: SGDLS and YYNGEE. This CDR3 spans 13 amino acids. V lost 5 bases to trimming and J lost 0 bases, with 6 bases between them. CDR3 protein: CASRPNSGNTIYF. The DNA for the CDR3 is TGTGCCAGCAGACCGAACTCTGGAAACACCATATATTTT.

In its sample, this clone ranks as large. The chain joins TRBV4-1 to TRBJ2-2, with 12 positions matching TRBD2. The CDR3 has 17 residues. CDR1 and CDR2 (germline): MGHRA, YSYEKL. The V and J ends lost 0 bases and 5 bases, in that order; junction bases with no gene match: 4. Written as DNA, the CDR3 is TGCGCCAGCAGCCAAGAAGGACTAGCGGGGCAGACCGGGGAGCTGTTTTTT. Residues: CASSQEGLAGQTGELFF.